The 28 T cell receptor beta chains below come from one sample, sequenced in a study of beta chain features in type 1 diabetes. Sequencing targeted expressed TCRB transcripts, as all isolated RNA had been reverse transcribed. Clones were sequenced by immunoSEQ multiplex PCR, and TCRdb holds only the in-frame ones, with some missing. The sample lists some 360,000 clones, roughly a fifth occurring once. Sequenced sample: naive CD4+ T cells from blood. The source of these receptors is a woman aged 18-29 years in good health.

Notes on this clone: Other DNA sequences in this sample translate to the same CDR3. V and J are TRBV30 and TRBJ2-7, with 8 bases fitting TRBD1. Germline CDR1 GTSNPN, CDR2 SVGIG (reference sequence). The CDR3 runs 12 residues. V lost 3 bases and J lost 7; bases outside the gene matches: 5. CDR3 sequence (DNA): TGTGCCTGGAGAGGACAGGGCGATGAGCAGTACTTC. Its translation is CAWRGQGDEQYF. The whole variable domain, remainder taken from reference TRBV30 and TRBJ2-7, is SQTIHQWPATLVQPVGSPLSLECTVEGTSNPNLYWYRQAAGRGLQLLFYSVGIGQISSEVPQNLSASRPQDRQFILSSKKLLLSDSGFYLCAWRGQGDEQYFGPGTRLTVT.

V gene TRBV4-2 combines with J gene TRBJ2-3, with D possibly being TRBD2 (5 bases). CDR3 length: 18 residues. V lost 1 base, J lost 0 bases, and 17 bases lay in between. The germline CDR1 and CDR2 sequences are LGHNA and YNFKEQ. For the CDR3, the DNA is TGTGCCAGCAGCCAAGCTGGCCGCATCGGGGAGAGCACAGATACGCAGTATTTT. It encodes CASSQAGRIGESTDTQYF.

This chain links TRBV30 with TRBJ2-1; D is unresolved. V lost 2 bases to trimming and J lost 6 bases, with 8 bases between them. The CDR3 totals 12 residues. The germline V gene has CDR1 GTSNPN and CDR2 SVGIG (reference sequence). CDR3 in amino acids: CAWSRPRNEQFF. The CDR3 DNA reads TGTGCCTGGAGTCGTCCGCGCAATGAGCAGTTCTTC.

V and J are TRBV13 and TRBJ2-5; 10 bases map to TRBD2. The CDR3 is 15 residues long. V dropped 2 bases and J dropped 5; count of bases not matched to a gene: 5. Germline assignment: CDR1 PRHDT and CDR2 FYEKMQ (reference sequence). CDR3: CASSLKRGGWETQYF. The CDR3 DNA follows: TGTGCCAGCAGCTTAAAGCGGGGGGGCTGGGAGACCCAGTACTTC.

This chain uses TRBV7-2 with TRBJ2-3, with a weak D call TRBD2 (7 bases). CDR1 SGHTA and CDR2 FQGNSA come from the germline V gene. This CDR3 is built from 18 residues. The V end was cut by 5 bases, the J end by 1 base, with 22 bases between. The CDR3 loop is CASSPPGRGVRGTDTQYF. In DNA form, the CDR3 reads TGTGCCAGCAGCCCACCAGGGAGGGGGGTAAGGGGCACAGATACGCAGTATTTT.

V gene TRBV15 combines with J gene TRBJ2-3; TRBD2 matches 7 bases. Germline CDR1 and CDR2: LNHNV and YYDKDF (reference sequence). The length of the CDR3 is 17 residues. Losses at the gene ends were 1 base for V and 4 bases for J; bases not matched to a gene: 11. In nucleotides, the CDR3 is TGTGCCACCAGCAGAGTTCCCAGCGGGGCTTTGGCAGATACGCAGTATTTT. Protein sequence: CATSRVPSGALADTQYF.

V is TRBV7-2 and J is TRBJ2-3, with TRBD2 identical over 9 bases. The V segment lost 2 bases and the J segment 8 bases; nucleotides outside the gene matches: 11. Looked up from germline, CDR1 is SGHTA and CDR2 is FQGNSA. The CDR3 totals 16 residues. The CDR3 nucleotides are TGTGCCAGCAGCTTAAATGGCGGGGGGGCGCATGGTACGCAGTATTTT. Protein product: CASSLNGGGAHGTQYF.

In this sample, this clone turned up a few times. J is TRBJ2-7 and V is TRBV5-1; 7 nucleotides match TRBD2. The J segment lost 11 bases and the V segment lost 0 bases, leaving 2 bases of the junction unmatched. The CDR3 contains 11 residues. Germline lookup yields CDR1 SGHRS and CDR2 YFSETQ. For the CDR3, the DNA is TGCGCCAGCAGCTTGGACCGGGAGGAGTACTTC. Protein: CASSLDREEYF.

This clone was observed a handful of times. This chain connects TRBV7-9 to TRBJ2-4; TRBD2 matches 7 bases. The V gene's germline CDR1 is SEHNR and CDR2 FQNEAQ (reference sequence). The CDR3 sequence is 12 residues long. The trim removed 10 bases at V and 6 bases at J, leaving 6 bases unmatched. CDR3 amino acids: CATLGLGNIQYF. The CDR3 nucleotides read TGTGCCACCCTAGGACTAGGAAACATTCAGTACTTC.

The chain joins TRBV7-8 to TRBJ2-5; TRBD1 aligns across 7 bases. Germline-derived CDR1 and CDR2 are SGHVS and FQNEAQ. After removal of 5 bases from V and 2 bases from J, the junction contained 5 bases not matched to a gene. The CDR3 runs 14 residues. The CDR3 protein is CASSHPGQQETQYF. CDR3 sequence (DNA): TGTGCCAGCAGCCATCCGGGACAGCAAGAGACCCAGTACTTC.

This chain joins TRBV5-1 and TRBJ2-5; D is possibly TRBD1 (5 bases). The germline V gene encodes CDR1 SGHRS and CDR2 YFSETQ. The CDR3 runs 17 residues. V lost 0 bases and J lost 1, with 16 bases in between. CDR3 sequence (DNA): TGCGCCAGCAGCTTGGCCGGCCGGCAGGGCCCCCAAGAGACCCAGTACTTC. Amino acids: CASSLAGRQGPQETQYF.

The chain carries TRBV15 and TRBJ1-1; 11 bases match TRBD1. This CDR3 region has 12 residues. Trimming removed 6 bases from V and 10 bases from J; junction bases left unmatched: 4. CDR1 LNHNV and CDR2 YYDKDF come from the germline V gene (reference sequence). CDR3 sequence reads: CATSQGQGGAFF. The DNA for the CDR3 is TGTGCCACCAGTCAGGGACAGGGGGGAGCTTTCTTT.

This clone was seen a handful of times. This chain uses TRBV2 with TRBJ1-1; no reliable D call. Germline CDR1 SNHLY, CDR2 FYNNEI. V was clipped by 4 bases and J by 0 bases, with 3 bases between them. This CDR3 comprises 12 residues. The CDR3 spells CASSAMNTEAFF. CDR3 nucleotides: TGTGCCAGCAGTGCCATGAACACTGAAGCTTTCTTT.

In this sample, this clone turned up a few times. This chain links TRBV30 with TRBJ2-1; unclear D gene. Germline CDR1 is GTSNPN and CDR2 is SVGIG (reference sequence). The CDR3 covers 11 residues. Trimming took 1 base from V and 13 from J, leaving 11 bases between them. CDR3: CAWSAPQLQFF. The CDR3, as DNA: TGTGCCTGGAGTGCCCCCCAACTACAGTTCTTC.

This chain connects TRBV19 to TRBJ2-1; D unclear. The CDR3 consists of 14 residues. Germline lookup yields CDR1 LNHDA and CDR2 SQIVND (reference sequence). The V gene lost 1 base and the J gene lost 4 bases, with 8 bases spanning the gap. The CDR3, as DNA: TGTGCCAGTAGTATAGCTCGCCAGTACAATGAGCAGTTCTTC. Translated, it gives CASSIARQYNEQFF.

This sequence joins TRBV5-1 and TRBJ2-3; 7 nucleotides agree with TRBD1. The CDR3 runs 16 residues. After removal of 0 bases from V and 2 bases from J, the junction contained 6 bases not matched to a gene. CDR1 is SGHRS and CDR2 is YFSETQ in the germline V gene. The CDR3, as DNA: TGCGCCAGCAGCTTGGCCCGGGACAGAACCACAGATACGCAGTATTTT. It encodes CASSLARDRTTDTQYF.

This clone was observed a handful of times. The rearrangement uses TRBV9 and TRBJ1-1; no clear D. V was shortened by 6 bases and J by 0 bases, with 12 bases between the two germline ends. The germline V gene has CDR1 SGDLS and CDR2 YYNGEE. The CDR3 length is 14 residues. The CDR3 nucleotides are TGTGCCAGCAACCCGGGAGGGATGAACACTGAAGCTTTCTTT. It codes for CASNPGGMNTEAFF.

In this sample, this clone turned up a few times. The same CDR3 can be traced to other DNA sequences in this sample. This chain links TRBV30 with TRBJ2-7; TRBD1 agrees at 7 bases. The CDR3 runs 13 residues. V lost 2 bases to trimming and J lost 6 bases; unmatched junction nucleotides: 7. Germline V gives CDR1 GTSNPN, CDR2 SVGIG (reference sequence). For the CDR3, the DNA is TGTGCCTGGAGTCTAGACAGGGTCGGCGAGCAGTACTTC. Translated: CAWSLDRVGEQYF.

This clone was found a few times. The CDR3 region is CASSRGTGEGTQYF. CDR3 DNA: TGCGCCAGCAGCCGAGGGACAGGTGAAGGTACGCAGTATTTT. V usage is TRBV5-1 and J usage is TRBJ2-3; 8 positions agree with TRBD1. The length of the CDR3 is 14 residues. Unmatched junction bases numbered 9, after V lost 4 bases and J lost 8 bases. From germline, CDR1 is SGHRS and CDR2 YFSETQ.

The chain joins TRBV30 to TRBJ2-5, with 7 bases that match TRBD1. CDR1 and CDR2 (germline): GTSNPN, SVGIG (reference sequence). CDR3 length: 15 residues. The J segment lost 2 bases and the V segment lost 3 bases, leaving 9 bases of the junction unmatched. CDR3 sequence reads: CAWRPGQSQQETQYF. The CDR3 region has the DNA TGTGCCTGGAGACCGGGACAGAGTCAACAAGAGACCCAGTACTTC.

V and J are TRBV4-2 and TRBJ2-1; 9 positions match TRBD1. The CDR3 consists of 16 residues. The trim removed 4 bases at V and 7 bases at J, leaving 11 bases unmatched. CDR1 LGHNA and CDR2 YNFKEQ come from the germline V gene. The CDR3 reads CASSPLQGQGLNEQFF. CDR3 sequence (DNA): TGTGCCAGCAGCCCCCTCCAGGGACAGGGTTTGAATGAGCAGTTCTTC.

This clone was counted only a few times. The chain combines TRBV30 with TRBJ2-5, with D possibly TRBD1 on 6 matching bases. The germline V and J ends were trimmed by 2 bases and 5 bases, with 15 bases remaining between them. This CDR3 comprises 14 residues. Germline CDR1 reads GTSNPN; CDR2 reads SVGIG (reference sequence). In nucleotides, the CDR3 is TGTGCCTGGAGTCCCGGACAGCCTGGGGAGACCCAGTACTTC. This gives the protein CAWSPGQPGETQYF.

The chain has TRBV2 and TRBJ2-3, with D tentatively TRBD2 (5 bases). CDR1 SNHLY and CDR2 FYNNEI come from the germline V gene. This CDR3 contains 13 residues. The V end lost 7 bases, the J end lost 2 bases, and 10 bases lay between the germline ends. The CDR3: CASMRETTDTQYF. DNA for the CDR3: TGTGCCAGCATGAGGGAGACCACAGATACGCAGTATTTT. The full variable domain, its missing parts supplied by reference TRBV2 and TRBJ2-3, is EPEVTQTPSHQVTQMGQEVILRCVPISNHLYFYWYRQILGQKVEFLVSFYNNEISEKSEIFDDQFSVERPDGSNFTLKIRSTKLEDSAMYFCASMRETTDTQYFGPGTRLTVL.

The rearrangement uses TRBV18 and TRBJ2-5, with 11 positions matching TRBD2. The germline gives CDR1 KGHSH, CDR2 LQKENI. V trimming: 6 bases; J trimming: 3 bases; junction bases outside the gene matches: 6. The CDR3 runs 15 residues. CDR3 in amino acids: CASSQTSGTEETQYF. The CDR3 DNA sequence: TGTGCCAGCTCGCAGACTAGCGGGACAGAAGAGACCCAGTACTTC.

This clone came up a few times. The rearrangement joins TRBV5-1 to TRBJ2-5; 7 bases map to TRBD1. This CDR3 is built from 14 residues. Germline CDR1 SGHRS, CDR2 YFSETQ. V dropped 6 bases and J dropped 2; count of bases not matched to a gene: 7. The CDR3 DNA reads TGCGCCAGCATGACAGGGAATCGACAAGAGACCCAGTACTTC. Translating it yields CASMTGNRQETQYF.

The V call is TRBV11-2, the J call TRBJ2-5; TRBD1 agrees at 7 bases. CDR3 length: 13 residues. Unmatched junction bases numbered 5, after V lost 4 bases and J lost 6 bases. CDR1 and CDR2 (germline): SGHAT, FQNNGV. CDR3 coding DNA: TGTGCCAGCAGCTCCGACAGGGAAAAGACCCAGTACTTC. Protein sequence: CASSSDREKTQYF.

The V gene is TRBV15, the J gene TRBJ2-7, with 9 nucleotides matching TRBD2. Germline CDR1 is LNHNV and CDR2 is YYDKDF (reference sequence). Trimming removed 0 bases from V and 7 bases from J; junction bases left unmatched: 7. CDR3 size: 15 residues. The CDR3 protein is CATSRDLAGGREQYF. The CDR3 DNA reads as TGTGCCACCAGCAGAGATTTGGCGGGGGGGAGGGAGCAGTACTTC.

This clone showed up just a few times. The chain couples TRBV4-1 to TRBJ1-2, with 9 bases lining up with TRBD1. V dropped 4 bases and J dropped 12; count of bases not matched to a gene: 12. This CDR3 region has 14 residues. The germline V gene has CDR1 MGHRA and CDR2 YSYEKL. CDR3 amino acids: CASSPTGTGSVHTF. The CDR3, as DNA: TGCGCCAGCAGCCCAACCGGGACAGGGTCCGTCCACACCTTC.